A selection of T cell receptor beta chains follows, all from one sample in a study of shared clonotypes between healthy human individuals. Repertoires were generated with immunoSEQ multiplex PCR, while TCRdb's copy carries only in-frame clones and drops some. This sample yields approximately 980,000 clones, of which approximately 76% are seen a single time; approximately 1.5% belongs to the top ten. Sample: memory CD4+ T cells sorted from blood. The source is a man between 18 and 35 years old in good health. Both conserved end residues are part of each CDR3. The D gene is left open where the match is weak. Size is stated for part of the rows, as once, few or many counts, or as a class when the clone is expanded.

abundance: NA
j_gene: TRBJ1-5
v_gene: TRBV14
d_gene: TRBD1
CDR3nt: TGTGCCAGCAGCCAAGGTGAACCGGGACAGCACTATAGCAATCAGCCCCAGCATTTT
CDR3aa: CASSQGEPGQHYSNQPQHF

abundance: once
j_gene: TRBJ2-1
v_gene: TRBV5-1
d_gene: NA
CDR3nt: TGCGCCAGCAGCTTGTCGGGCAATGAGCAGTTCTTC
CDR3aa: CASSLSGNEQFF

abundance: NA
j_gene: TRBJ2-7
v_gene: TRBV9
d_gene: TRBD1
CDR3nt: TGTGCCAGCAGCGCGACAGGGCGCGAGCAGTACTTC
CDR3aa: CASSATGREQYF

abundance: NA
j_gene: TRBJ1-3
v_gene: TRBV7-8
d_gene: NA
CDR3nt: TGTGCCAGCAGCTTCGGGCAGGGCATGGTATATTTT
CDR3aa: CASSFGQGMVYF

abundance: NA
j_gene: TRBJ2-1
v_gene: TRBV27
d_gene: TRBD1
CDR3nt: TGTGCCAGCAGTACAAGGGGGCATAAAAGGTACAATGAGCAGTTCTTC
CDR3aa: CASSTRGHKRYNEQFF

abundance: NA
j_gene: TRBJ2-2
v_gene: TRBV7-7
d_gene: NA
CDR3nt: TGTGCTAGCAGCTACTCGAAAGATGAGACGGAAGCGAACACCGGGGAGCTGTTTTTT
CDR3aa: CASSYSKDETEANTGELFF

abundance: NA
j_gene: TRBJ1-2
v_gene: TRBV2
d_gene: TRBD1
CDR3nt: TGTGCCAGCAGACCCGGGACAGGGGGCGGTGGCTACACCTTC
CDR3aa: CASRPGTGGGGYTF

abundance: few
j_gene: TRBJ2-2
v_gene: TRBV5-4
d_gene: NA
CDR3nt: TGTGCCAGCAGCGGCAGGTTGGGGGGCGACACCGGGGAGCTGTTTTTT
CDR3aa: CASSGRLGGDTGELFF

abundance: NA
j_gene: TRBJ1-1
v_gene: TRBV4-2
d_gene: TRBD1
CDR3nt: TGTGCCAGCAGCCAATCCGGGACAGGGGACACTGAAGCTTTCTTT
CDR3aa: CASSQSGTGDTEAFF

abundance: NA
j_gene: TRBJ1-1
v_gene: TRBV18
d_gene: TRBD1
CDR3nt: TGTGCCAGCTCCAGTCAGGGGGTGAACACTGAAGCTTTCTTT
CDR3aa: CASSSQGVNTEAFF